This paragraph reports one T cell receptor beta chain. The antigen is undetermined. The data were obtained in a study of T cells in localized non-small cell lung cancer. Clones were read by immunoSEQ multiplex PCR, and TCRdb kept only the in-frame ones, dropping some. Among about 52,000 clones listed, around 86% were seen once. General observations from the study: Sequencing was limited to one tumor region, leaving the possibility of heterogeneity open. Among the tissues sampled, uninvolved adjacent lung had the highest T cell clonality, above tumor.

Germline V gene data show CDR1 as SGHRS and CDR2 as YFSETQ. V lost 0 bases and J 10 bases, leaving 13 bases between the germline ends. The CDR3 loop spans 14 amino acids. V gene TRBV5-1 combines with J gene TRBJ1-4; D perhaps matches TRBD1 (6 bases). This sample comprised PBMCs, obtained before any cancer treatment. The sequence came from a female donor with stage II lung adenocarcinoma. Here the CDR3 DNA reads TGCGCCAGCAGCTTGGATGGGGGCGAAGGAAAACTGTTTTTT. It is translated as CASSLDGGEGKLFF.